Listed here are 9 T cell receptor beta chains from one sample, sequenced in a study of T cell changes during pregnancy in multiple sclerosis. The repertoire was sequenced with immunoSEQ multiplex PCR; TCRdb's copy has only in-frame clones and lacks some. The table lists 15,000 to 20,000 clones, more than 80% of them singletons. The material sequenced was CD8+ T cells from peripheral blood mononuclear cells, taken in the third trimester of pregnancy. Every receptor here comes from a female donor in good health, enrolled as a control in a pregnancy study.

The CDR3 protein is CASSRSRGEQETQYF. CDR3 coding DNA: TGTGCCAGCAGCCGGTCCCGCGGAGAACAAGAGACCCAGTACTTC. This chain joins TRBV4-2 and TRBJ2-5; no clear D. V was shortened by 4 bases and J by 2 bases, with 14 bases between the two germline ends. The length of the CDR3 is 15 residues. Germline-derived CDR1 and CDR2 are LGHNA and YNFKEQ.

The V call is TRBV4-1, the J call TRBJ2-1; 7 bases fit TRBD2. CDR1 is MGHRA and CDR2 is YSYEKL in the germline V gene. CDR3 length: 18 residues. V shed 0 bases, J shed 9 bases, and the junction held 17 bases outside the gene matches. In DNA form, the CDR3 reads TGCGCCAGCAGCCAAGAAGTCTCCGGGGGGTCAATTAATGGTGAGCAGTTCTTC. The encoded protein is CASSQEVSGGSINGEQFF.

The chain employs TRBV7-2 and TRBJ2-7; 13 bases are a match to TRBD2. This CDR3 is 14 amino acids long. V dropped 5 bases and J dropped 4; count of bases not matched to a gene: 2. CDR1 and CDR2 from the germline V gene are SGHTA and FQGNSA. CDR3 amino acids: CASSMGLAGYEQYF. The CDR3 region has the DNA TGTGCCAGCAGCATGGGACTAGCGGGGTACGAGCAGTACTTC.

In this sample, this clone turned up a few times. The rearrangement links TRBV30 to TRBJ2-7; a possible D gene is TRBD2 (7 bases). CDR3 length: 15 residues. Trimming left V 0 bases short and J 3 bases short, with 15 bases between. Germline assignment: CDR1 GTSNPN and CDR2 SVGIG (reference sequence). The CDR3 protein is CAWSVGRGGHYEQYF. The CDR3 nucleotides read TGTGCCTGGAGTGTAGGTCGCGGGGGACACTACGAGCAGTACTTC.

The gene calls are TRBV4-3 and TRBJ1-6; TRBD1 might be the D (5 bases). The CDR3 has 15 residues. In germline, CDR1 is LGHNA, CDR2 YSLEER. V shed 8 bases and J shed 0 bases, with 11 bases lying between them. The CDR3: CASGPDSSYNSPLHF. The CDR3 DNA follows: TGCGCCAGCGGTCCCGACAGCTCCTATAATTCACCCCTCCACTTT.

The genes are TRBV27 and TRBJ2-5; perhaps TRBD1 as D (6 bases). The CDR3 extends over 14 amino acids. V shed 5 bases and J shed 5 bases, with 15 bases lying between them. Germline V CDR1 and CDR2: MNHEY, SMNVEV (reference sequence). The DNA of the CDR3 is TGTGCCAGCAGTCTGGACAGTTTAGGGGAGACCCAGTACTTC. It specifies CASSLDSLGETQYF.

The chain is built from TRBV4-3 and TRBJ1-1; unclear D gene. V was cut by 0 bases and J by 6 bases, with 14 bases left in between. This CDR3 region has 15 residues. Germline V gene sequence: CDR1 LGHNA, CDR2 YSLEER. The CDR3 DNA is TGCGCCAGCAGCCAAGAGAGATTCGCCTTATCTGAAGCTTTCTTT. Translated, it gives CASSQERFALSEAFF.

The chain combines TRBV10-3 with TRBJ1-1, with D possibly being TRBD1 (6 bases). Trimming removed 3 bases at V and 1 base at J, with 12 bases between. This CDR3 is built from 15 residues. Germline V gene data show CDR1 as ENHRY and CDR2 as SYGVKD. CDR3 sequence: CAISEPGHQNTEAFF. CDR3 in DNA: TGTGCCATCAGTGAACCGGGACACCAGAACACTGAAGCTTTCTTT.

The chain recombines TRBV28 with TRBJ1-2, with 9 bases matching TRBD1. The length of the CDR3 is 17 residues. Germline V lookup: CDR1 MDHEN, CDR2 SYDVKM. The trim removed 4 bases at V and 3 bases at J, leaving 12 bases unmatched. CDR3 loop: CASSWDHGTGIHYGYTF. The CDR3 DNA reads TGTGCCAGCAGTTGGGATCACGGGACAGGGATTCACTATGGCTACACCTTC.